Each of the 16 T cell receptor beta chains below was sequenced from the same sample in a study of OX40 agonist ivuxolimab in advanced cancers. Generated by immunoSEQ multiplex PCR, the TCRdb table keeps only in-frame clones and is missing some. The sample carries 80,000 to 95,000 clones, 70% to 90% recorded once. Sequencing used CD4+ or CD8+ T cells sorted from blood, obtained in a trial of the OX40 agonist ivuxolimab. The source of these receptors is an adult with an advanced solid tumor such as melanoma, head and neck, liver or kidney cancer.

This rearrangement joins TRBV2 to TRBJ2-6, with a tentative D call TRBD2 (6 bases). Trimming pared 8 bases from V and 0 bases from J, leaving 14 bases between. The CDR3 contains 16 residues. CDR1 is SNHLY, CDR2 FYNNEI, per germline. The CDR3 DNA reads TGTGCCAGCTTCCCTGGGGGGAGCTCTGGGGCCAACGTCCTGACTTTC. The encoded protein is CASFPGGSSGANVLTF.

The chain employs TRBV19 and TRBJ2-3, with 8 nucleotides matching TRBD2. After removal of 6 bases from V and 1 base from J, the junction contained 3 bases not matched to a gene. Looked up from germline, CDR1 is LNHDA and CDR2 is SQIVND (reference sequence). The CDR3 contains 14 residues. The CDR3: CASRTTSGTDTQYF. CDR3 DNA sequence: TGTGCCAGTAGAACGACTAGCGGCACAGATACGCAGTATTTT.

This chain joins TRBV12-5 and TRBJ2-7, with D tentatively TRBD2 (5 bases). Germline assignment: CDR1 LGHNT and CDR2 FRNRAP. Trimming removed 1 base from V and 0 bases from J, with 7 bases in between. CDR3 length equals 14 residues. CDR3: CASGLEDFSYEQYF. CDR3 in DNA: TGTGCTAGTGGTTTGGAGGACTTCTCCTACGAGCAGTACTTC.

The chain employs TRBV5-1 and TRBJ2-2; 8 bases are shared with TRBD2. The CDR3 covers 16 residues. Losses at the gene ends were 1 base for V and 5 bases for J; bases not matched to a gene: 7. CDR1 and CDR2 (germline): SGHRS, YFSETQ. CDR3 protein: CASSLTSGHGTGELFF. In DNA form, the CDR3 reads TGCGCCAGCAGCTTGACTAGCGGTCATGGTACCGGGGAGCTGTTTTTT.

A single count supports this clone. The chain employs TRBV7-2 and TRBJ2-5; 11 nucleotides align to TRBD2. V lost 5 bases and J lost 0; bases outside the gene matches: 5. This CDR3 comprises 16 residues. Germline CDR1 reads SGHTA; CDR2 reads FQGNSA. As DNA, the CDR3 is TGTGCCAGCAGCAAAACTAGCGGGGGCTACCAAGAGACCCAGTACTTC. This gives the protein CASSKTSGGYQETQYF.

The chain is built from TRBV11-2 and TRBJ1-1, with a tentative D call TRBD1 (6 bases). V gave up 5 bases and J gave up 3 bases, with 13 bases separating them. The CDR3 totals 14 residues. Germline V CDR1 and CDR2: SGHAT, FQNNGV. CDR3 sequence (DNA): TGTGCCAGCAGCCCCGCAGGGGTGCACACTGAAGCTTTCTTT. This translates into CASSPAGVHTEAFF.

The chain employs TRBV11-2 and TRBJ2-1, with 8 positions matching TRBD1. Trimming removed 5 bases from V and 3 bases from J; junction bases left unmatched: 6. CDR3 length equals 15 residues. Germline CDR1 reads SGHAT; CDR2 reads FQNNGV. This chain's CDR3 is CASSQTGVSYNEQFF. The CDR3 coding sequence is TGTGCCAGCAGCCAGACAGGGGTGAGCTACAATGAGCAGTTCTTC.

V gene TRBV18 combines with J gene TRBJ2-5, with 8 bases lining up with TRBD2. Trimming at V came to 3 bases and at J to 0 bases, leaving 6 bases not matched to a gene. The CDR3 is 16 amino acids. Germline-derived CDR1 and CDR2 are KGHSH and LQKENI. The CDR3 bases are TGTGCCAGCTCACCGGGACTAGTTGGGGACCAAGAGACCCAGTACTTC. Protein product: CASSPGLVGDQETQYF.

The rearrangement links TRBV10-3 to TRBJ1-1, with TRBD1 identical over 8 bases. This CDR3 is built from 14 residues. V lost 6 bases and J lost 0; bases outside the gene matches: 3. Germline CDR1 ENHRY, CDR2 SYGVKD. Here the CDR3 reads CAISRQGMNTEAFF. The CDR3, as DNA: TGTGCCATCAGCCGACAGGGGATGAACACTGAAGCTTTCTTT.

For the CDR3, the DNA is TGTGCCAGCAGTTTACAGGGGGCGAACACCGGGGAGCTGTTTTTT. It specifies CASSLQGANTGELFF. The chain employs TRBV5-4 and TRBJ2-2, with 8 bases fitting TRBD1. Germline V gene sequence: CDR1 SGHNT, CDR2 YYREEE (reference sequence). The V segment lost 5 bases and the J segment 0 bases; nucleotides outside the gene matches: 3. The CDR3 is made up of 15 amino acids.

V is TRBV27 and J is TRBJ1-6; 8 positions agree with TRBD1. The length of the CDR3 is 15 residues. The junction had 2 bases not matched to a gene; V was cut back by 0 bases and J by 7 bases. Germline-derived CDR1 and CDR2 are MNHEY and SMNVEV (reference sequence). The CDR3 is CASSLSTGGNSPLHF. The CDR3 nucleotides read TGTGCCAGCAGTTTATCTACAGGGGGAAATTCACCCCTCCACTTT.

The chain carries TRBV7-2 and TRBJ1-5; tentatively, D is TRBD1 (6 bases). This CDR3 contains 15 residues. Trimming removed 1 base from V and 3 bases from J, with 10 bases in between. In germline, CDR1 is SGHTA, CDR2 FQGNSA. For the CDR3, the DNA is TGTGCCAGCAGCTTAGGGGGGGGACACAATCAGCCCCAGCATTTT. As protein: CASSLGGGHNQPQHF.

The V and J genes are TRBV6-5 and TRBJ2-2; possibly TRBD2 for D (6 bases). The V end lost 7 bases, the J end lost 8 bases, and 17 bases lay between the germline ends. Germline assignment: CDR1 MNHEY and CDR2 SVGAGI. The CDR3 runs 14 residues. The CDR3 here is CASKFLYGRGELFF. The CDR3 DNA reads TGTGCCAGCAAGTTCTTATACGGGAGAGGGGAGCTGTTTTTT.

This rearrangement joins TRBV7-6 to TRBJ2-7; D gene ambiguous. Trimming removed 4 bases from V and 3 bases from J, with 19 bases in between. The CDR3 is 16 amino acids. Per germline, CDR1 SGHVS and CDR2 FNYEAQ. The DNA of the CDR3 is TGTGCCAGCAGCTCAGGACCTAGACGGACGAACTACGAGCAGTACTTC. Amino acids: CASSSGPRRTNYEQYF.

This clone was seen only a few times. The CDR3 loop reads CASSISYNEQFF. For the CDR3, the DNA is TGTGCCAGTAGTATCTCCTACAATGAGCAGTTCTTC. V is TRBV19 and J is TRBJ2-1; D gene ambiguous. Germline V lookup: CDR1 LNHDA, CDR2 SQIVND (reference sequence). The CDR3 consists of 12 residues. Deletions cut 3 bases from V and 0 bases from J, with 0 bases between.

This clone appeared once. V and J are TRBV6-5 and TRBJ1-5; D not certain. The CDR3 consists of 14 residues. V was trimmed by 10 bases and J by 0 bases, leaving 13 bases between them. Looked up from germline, CDR1 is MNHEY and CDR2 is SVGAGI. CDR3 bases: TGTGCCAAAAGGGAACGACCTAGCAATCAGCCCCAGCATTTT. Protein: CAKRERPSNQPQHF.